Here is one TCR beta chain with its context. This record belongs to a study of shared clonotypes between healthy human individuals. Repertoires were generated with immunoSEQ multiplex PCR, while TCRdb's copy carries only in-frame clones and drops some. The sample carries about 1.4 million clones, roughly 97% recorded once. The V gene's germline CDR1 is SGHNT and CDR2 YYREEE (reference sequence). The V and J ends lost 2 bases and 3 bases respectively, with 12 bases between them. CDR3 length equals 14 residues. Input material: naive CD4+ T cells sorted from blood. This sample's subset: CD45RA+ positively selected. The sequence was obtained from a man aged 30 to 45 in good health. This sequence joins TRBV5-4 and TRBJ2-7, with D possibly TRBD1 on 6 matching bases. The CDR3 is CASSLGQRSYEQYF. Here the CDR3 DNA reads TGTGCCAGCAGCTTAGGACAGAGAAGCTACGAGCAGTACTTC.